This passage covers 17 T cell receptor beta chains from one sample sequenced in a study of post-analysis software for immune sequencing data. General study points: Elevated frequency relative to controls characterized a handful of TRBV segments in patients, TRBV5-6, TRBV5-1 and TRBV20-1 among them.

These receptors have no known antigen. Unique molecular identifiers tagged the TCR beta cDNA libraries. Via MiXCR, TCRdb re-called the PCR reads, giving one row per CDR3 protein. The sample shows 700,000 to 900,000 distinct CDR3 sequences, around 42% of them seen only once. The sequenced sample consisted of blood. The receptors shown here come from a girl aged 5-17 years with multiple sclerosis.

The CDR3 sequence: CSARVTGFYGYTF. DNA of the CDR3: TGCAGTGCTAGAGTAACAGGATTCTATGGCTACACCTTC. The chain links TRBV20-1 to TRBJ1-2; D possibly corresponds to TRBD1 (5 bases). The CDR3 extends over 13 amino acids. The germline V gene encodes CDR1 DFQATT and CDR2 SNEGSKA (reference sequence). V was cut by 1 base and J by 4 bases, with 10 bases left in between.

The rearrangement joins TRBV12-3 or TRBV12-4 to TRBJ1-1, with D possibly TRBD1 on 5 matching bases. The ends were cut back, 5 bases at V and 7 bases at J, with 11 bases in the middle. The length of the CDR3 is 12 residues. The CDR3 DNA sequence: TGTGCCAGCAGTCCCGGACACCTTGAAGCTTTCTTT. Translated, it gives CASSPGHLEAFF.

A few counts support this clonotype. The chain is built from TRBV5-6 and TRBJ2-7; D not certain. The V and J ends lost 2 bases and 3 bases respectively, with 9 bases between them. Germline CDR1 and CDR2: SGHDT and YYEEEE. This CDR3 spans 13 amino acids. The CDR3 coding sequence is TGTGCCAGCAGCTTTACAGACTTCTACGAGCAGTACTTC. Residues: CASSFTDFYEQYF.

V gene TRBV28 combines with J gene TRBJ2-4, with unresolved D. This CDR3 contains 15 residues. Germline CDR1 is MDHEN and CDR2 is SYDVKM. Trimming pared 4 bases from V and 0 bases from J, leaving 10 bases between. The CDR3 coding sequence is TGTGCCAGCAGTTCCCCGGAAGGAGCCAAAAACATTCAGTACTTC. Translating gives CASSSPEGAKNIQYF.

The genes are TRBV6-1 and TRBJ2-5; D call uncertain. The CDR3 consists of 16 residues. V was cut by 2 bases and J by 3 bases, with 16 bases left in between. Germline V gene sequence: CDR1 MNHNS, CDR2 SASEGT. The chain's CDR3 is CASSEWRLASEETQYF. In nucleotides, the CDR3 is TGTGCCAGCAGTGAATGGCGGTTGGCTTCCGAAGAGACCCAGTACTTC.

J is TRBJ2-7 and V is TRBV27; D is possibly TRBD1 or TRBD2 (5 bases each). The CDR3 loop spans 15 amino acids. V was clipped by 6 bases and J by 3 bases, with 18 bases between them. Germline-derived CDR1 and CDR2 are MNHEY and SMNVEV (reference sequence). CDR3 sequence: CASSSGRVEVYEQYF. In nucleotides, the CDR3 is TGTGCCAGCAGCTCCGGCAGGGTGGAGGTCTACGAGCAGTACTTC.

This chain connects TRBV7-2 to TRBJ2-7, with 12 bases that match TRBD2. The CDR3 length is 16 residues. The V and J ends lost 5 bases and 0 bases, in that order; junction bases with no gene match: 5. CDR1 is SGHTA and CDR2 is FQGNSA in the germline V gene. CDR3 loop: CASSRGLAGFSYEQYF. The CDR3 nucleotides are TGTGCCAGCAGCCGGGGACTAGCGGGTTTCTCCTACGAGCAGTACTTC.

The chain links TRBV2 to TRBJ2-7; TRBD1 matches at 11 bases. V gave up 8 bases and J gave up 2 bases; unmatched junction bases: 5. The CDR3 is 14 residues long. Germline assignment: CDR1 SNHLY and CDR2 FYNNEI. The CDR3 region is CASQGQGGAYEQYF. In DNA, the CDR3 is TGTGCCAGCCAGGGACAGGGGGGCGCCTACGAGCAGTACTTC.

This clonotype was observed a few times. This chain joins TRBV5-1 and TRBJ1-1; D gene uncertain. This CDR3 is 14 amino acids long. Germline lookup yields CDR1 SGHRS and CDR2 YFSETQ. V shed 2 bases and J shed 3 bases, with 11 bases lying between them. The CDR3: CASSFEQDDTEAFF. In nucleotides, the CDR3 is TGCGCCAGCAGCTTTGAGCAGGACGACACTGAAGCTTTCTTT.

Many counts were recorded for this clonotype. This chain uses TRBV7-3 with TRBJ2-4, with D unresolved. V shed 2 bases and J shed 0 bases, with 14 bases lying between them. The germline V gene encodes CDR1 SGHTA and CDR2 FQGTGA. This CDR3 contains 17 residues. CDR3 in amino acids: CASSLEEWELAKNIQYF. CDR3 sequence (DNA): TGTGCCAGCAGCTTAGAGGAGTGGGAATTAGCCAAAAACATTCAGTACTTC.

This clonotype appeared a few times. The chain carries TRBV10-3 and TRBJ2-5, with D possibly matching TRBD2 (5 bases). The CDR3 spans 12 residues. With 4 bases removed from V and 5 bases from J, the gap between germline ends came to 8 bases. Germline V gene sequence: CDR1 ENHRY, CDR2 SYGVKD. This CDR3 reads CAISGGSETQYF. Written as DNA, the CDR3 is TGTGCCATCAGTGGCGGGTCGGAGACCCAGTACTTC.

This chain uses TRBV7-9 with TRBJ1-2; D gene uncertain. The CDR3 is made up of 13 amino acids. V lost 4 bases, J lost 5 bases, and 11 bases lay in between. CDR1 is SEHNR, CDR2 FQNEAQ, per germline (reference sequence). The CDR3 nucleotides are TGTGCCAGCAGCTCCGGGAGCGAGTATGGCTACACCTTC. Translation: CASSSGSEYGYTF. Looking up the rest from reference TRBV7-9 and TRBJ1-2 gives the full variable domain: DTGVSQNPRHKITKRGQNVTFRCDPISEHNRLYWYRQTLGQGPEFLTYFQNEAQLEKSRLLSDRFSAERPKGSFSTLEIQRTEQGDSAMYLCASSSGSEYGYTFGSGTRLTVV.

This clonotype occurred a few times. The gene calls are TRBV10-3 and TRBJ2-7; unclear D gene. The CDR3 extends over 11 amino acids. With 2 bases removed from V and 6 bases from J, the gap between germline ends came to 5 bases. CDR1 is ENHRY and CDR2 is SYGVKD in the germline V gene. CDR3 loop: CAISERVEQYF. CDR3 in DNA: TGTGCCATCAGTGAGCGGGTCGAGCAGTACTTC.

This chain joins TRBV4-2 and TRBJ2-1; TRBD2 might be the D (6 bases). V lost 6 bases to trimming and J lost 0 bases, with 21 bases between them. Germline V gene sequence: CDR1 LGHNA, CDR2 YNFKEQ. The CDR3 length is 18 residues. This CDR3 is CASSQNDGGIGSYNEQFF. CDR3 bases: TGTGCCAGCAGTCAAAACGACGGCGGGATCGGCTCCTACAATGAGCAGTTCTTC.

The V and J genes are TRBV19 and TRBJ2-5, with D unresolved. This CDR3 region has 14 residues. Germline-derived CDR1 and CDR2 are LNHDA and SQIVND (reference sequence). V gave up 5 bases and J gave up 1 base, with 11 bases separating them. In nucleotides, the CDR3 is TGTGCCAGTAGTCTTTGGCTAGGCCAAGAGACCCAGTACTTC. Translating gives CASSLWLGQETQYF. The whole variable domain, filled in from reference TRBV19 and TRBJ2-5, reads DGGITQSPKYLFRKEGQNVTLSCEQNLNHDAMYWYRQDPGQGLRLIYYSQIVNDFQKGDIAEGYSVSREKKESFPLTVTSAQKNPTAFYLCASSLWLGQETQYFGPGTRLLVL.

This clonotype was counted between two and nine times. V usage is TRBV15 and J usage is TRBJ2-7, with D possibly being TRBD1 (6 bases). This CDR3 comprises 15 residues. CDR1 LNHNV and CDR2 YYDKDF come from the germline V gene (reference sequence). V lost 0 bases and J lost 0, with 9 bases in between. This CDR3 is CATSRDQGLSYEQYF. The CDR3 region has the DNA TGTGCCACCAGCAGAGATCAGGGGCTCTCCTACGAGCAGTACTTC.

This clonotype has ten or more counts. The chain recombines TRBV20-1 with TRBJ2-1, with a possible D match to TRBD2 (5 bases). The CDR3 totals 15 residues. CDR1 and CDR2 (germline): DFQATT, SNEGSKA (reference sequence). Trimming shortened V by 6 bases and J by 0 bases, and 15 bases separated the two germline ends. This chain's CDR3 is CSAPHTGSSYNEQFF. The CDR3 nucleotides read TGCAGTGCCCCTCACACGGGGAGCTCCTACAATGAGCAGTTCTTC.